This T cell receptor beta chain was identified in a study of cytomegalovirus exposure and HLA in healthy donors. The CDR3 is made up of 11 amino acids. Germline V gene sequence: CDR1 DFQATT, CDR2 SNEGSKA (reference sequence). Trimming removed 7 bases from V and 3 bases from J, with 7 bases in between. This PCR relied on a set of 60 Vbeta primers and 13 Jbeta primers. The table came from immunoSEQ multiplex PCR; TCRdb's copy has only in-frame clones and leaves some out. The top ten hold more than 0.25% of the sample, which has about 210,000 clones, 75% to 90% seen once. The sample taken for sequencing was PBMCs. This sequence originates from a woman aged 25 to 39 in good health and CMV-seronegative. The chain has TRBV20-1 and TRBJ2-1; perhaps TRBD1 as D (5 bases). The CDR3: CSGGSYNEQFF. The CDR3 coding sequence is TGCAGTGGGGGCAGCTACAATGAGCAGTTCTTC.